The 4 T cell receptor beta chains reported below all come from one sample, sequenced in a study of human T cells and chemical hapten exposure. TCRdb redid the calling of the RACE reads with MiXCR, one entry per CDR3 protein. The sample includes about 42,000 distinct CDR3 sequences, 12% of them seen just once. The time point: pre-sensitization, week 0. Treatment noted: therapeutic diphenylcyclopropenone sensitization with weekly scalp DPC. The material was whole blood, obtained in connection with sensitization to the hapten diphenylcyclopropenone (DPC). All receptors come from a woman in her 30s with alopecia areata. Some clones in this sample may be carry-over from other donors' samples.

This clonotype occurred many times. The genes are TRBV11-1 and TRBJ2-7; D is uncertain. Trimming removed 3 bases from V and 3 bases from J, with 6 bases in between. The CDR3 runs to 12 residues. Germline assignment: CDR1 SGHAT and CDR2 FQDESV (reference sequence). CDR3 loop: CASSFQGYEQYF. CDR3 DNA sequence: TGTGCCAGCAGCTTCCAAGGCTACGAGCAGTACTTC.

This clonotype appeared many times. The V call is TRBV12-3 or TRBV12-4, the J call TRBJ1-5, with 9 bases fitting TRBD1. Trimming cost V 6 bases and J 5 bases; bases outside gene matches: 8. The CDR3 extends over 15 amino acids. The CDR3 bases are TGTGCCAGCAGGATCGGACAGGGGAATGATCAGCCCCAGCATTTT. It is translated as CASRIGQGNDQPQHF.

V is TRBV2 and J is TRBJ2-1; TRBD2 matches at 8 bases. Germline V CDR1 and CDR2: SNHLY, FYNNEI. The CDR3 totals 14 residues. The V and J ends lost 6 bases and 0 bases, in that order; junction bases with no gene match: 1. In nucleotides, the CDR3 is TGTGCCAGCAGAAGCGGGGGCTCCTACAATGAGCAGTTCTTC. As protein: CASRSGGSYNEQFF.

The table lists this clonotype with many counts. The V call is TRBV18, the J call TRBJ1-4; D is ambiguous. The V gene's germline CDR1 is KGHSH and CDR2 LQKENI. CDR3 length equals 15 residues. The V end was cut by 2 bases, the J end by 0 bases, with 7 bases between. The DNA of the CDR3 is TGTGCCAGCTCACCAGGACGTGCAACTAATGAAAAACTGTTTTTT. Its translation: CASSPGRATNEKLFF.